Each of the 11 T cell receptor beta chains below was sequenced from the same sample in a study of blood T cells in healthy people across ages. Alongside a J-beta primer mix, a sample-barcoded 5' primer served in a second PCR lasting about 7 to 11 cycles. Each CDR3 protein gets one entry after TCRdb re-called the 5' RACE reads with MiXCR. The table lists 1,500,000 or so distinct CDR3 sequences, 40% to 45% of them singletons. Sequences were obtained from blood. These receptors all stem from a woman aged 18-35 years in good health.

This clonotype was detected only a few times. The chain links TRBV6-2 or TRBV6-3 to TRBJ2-7; 7 bases line up with TRBD2. J gave up 5 bases and V 7 bases, and 14 bases lay outside the gene matches. This CDR3 is built from 15 residues. Germline assignment: CDR1 MNHEY and CDR2 SVGEGT. CDR3 residues: CASTVLGEGINEQYF. The CDR3 DNA reads TGTGCCAGCACAGTCCTCGGGGAGGGGATCAACGAGCAGTACTTC.

This clonotype has a handful of counts. J is TRBJ2-1 and V is TRBV19; D ambiguous. The ends were cut back, 4 bases at V and 0 bases at J, with 10 bases in the middle. CDR3 length: 15 residues. Germline V gene lookup returns CDR1 LNHDA and CDR2 SQIVND (reference sequence). CDR3 sequence reads: CASSKQKSSYNEQFF. CDR3 in DNA: TGTGCCAGTAGTAAACAGAAGAGCTCCTACAATGAGCAGTTCTTC.

This clonotype was seen once. The chain links TRBV5-1 to TRBJ1-3; the D is unclear. There are 14 residues in the CDR3. The germline CDR1 and CDR2 sequences are SGHRS and YFSETQ. The V end lost 0 bases, the J end lost 0 bases, and 4 bases lay between the germline ends. The CDR3 region has the DNA TGCGCCAGCAGCTTGGGAAACTCTGGAAACACCATATATTTT. Translated: CASSLGNSGNTIYF. The full variable domain, completed using reference TRBV5-1 and TRBJ1-3, is KAGVTQTPRYLIKTRGQQVTLSCSPISGHRSVSWYQQTPGQGLQFLFEYFSETQRNKGNFPGRFSGRQFSNSRSEMNVSTLELGDSALYLCASSLGNSGNTIYFGEGSWLTVV.

This clonotype appeared a single time. J is TRBJ2-7 and V is TRBV12-3 or TRBV12-4; 12 bases line up with TRBD2. The trim removed 2 bases at V and 7 bases at J, leaving 12 bases unmatched. CDR3 length equals 17 residues. The CDR3 DNA reads TGTGCCAGCAGTTTAAGGCACACTAGCGGGAGGTGGAATGAGCAGTACTTC. It codes for CASSLRHTSGRWNEQYF.

Concerning this clonotype: At one end, the junction sequence differs from germline, possibly due to a read error. The genes are TRBV24-1 and TRBJ2-1, with 13 bases identical to TRBD2. Germline loops: CDR1 KGHDR, CDR2 SFDVKD. CDR3 length: 15 amino acids. The CDR3 reads CATSVGTSGNNEQLF. CDR3 DNA: TGTGCCACCAGTGTCGGGACTAGCGGGAACAATGAGCAGTTATTC.

The rearrangement links TRBV7-2 to TRBJ2-7; 7 bases match TRBD1. Germline V CDR1 and CDR2: SGHTA, FQGNSA. Trimming removed 5 bases from V and 5 bases from J; junction bases left unmatched: 12. The CDR3 has 15 residues. This chain's CDR3 is CASSPMTGLKHEQYF. CDR3 DNA sequence: TGTGCCAGCAGCCCCATGACAGGGTTGAAGCACGAGCAGTACTTC.

The chain carries TRBV20-1 and TRBJ2-7, with D unclear. Looked up from germline, CDR1 is DFQATT and CDR2 is SNEGSKA (reference sequence). This CDR3 contains 17 residues. The ends were cut back, 0 bases at V and 6 bases at J, with 24 bases in the middle. CDR3 sequence: CSARDLKGPGGLCEQYF. Written as DNA, the CDR3 is TGCAGTGCTAGAGATCTTAAGGGCCCAGGCGGCTTATGCGAGCAGTACTTC.

This clonotype has just a few counts. CDR3 sequence (DNA): TGTGCCATCAGTGAGAGAGGGATTGGAACTGAAGCTTTCTTT. The encoded protein is CAISERGIGTEAFF. The J gene is TRBJ1-1, the V gene TRBV10-3; no clear D gene. The CDR3 length is 14 residues. Trimming pared 2 bases from V and 5 bases from J, leaving 12 bases between. Germline CDR1 and CDR2: ENHRY and SYGVKD.

This clonotype was seen only a few times. V is TRBV20-1 and J is TRBJ2-5; D not resolved. The V end lost 5 bases, the J end lost 11 bases, and 12 bases lay between the germline ends. CDR1 DFQATT and CDR2 SNEGSKA come from the germline V gene (reference sequence). The CDR3 has 10 amino acids. CDR3 in DNA: TGCAGTGCTCCAGTAGTTGAGCAGTACTTC. Translating it yields CSAPVVEQYF.

This clonotype has only a few counts. The chain is built from TRBV27 and TRBJ2-3, with 10 positions matching TRBD1. CDR1 is MNHEY and CDR2 is SMNVEV in the germline V gene (reference sequence). The CDR3 runs 14 residues. V was clipped by 6 bases and J by 5 bases; unmatched bases: 5. The CDR3 DNA is TGTGCCAGCAGGAGACAGGGGGCAATAGATACGCAGTATTTT. It is translated as CASRRQGAIDTQYF.

The chain links TRBV10-2 to TRBJ2-6, with unresolved D. Germline V gives CDR1 WSHSY, CDR2 SAAADI. V lost 7 bases to trimming and J lost 1 base, with 14 bases between them. The CDR3 loop spans 16 amino acids. CDR3 DNA sequence: TGCGCCAGCAATAACCCCGGGCGGTCTGGGGCCAACGTCCTGACTTTC. Translation: CASNNPGRSGANVLTF.